These 20 T cell receptor beta chains share one sample of origin, sequenced in a study of metastatic and nonmetastatic thyroid tumors. TCRdb re-analyzed the PCR reads using MiXCR. Here the sample spans around 23,000 clones, about a tenth being singletons. No treatment of any kind had been given to any patient before thyroid surgery. The sample consisted of blood. Receptor source: a female donor with papillary thyroid cancer or a benign thyroid nodule (not recorded which). Some clones in this sample may be carry-over from other donors' samples.

This clone was detected ten times or more. The CDR3 coding sequence is TGCAGCGTAAACAGACACGGGGACCAAGAGACCCAGTACTTC. It translates to CSVNRHGDQETQYF. The chain combines TRBV29-1 with TRBJ2-5, with TRBD2 as a possible D gene (5 bases). Trimming shortened V by 6 bases and J by 0 bases, and 14 bases separated the two germline ends. The CDR3 is made up of 14 amino acids. Germline values: CDR1 SQVTM, CDR2 ANQGSEA.

This clone was seen many times. This chain joins TRBV6-2 or TRBV6-3 and TRBJ1-5, with 7 nucleotides matching TRBD1. Germline CDR1 is MNHEY and CDR2 is SVGEGT. V lost 6 bases and J lost 6; bases outside the gene matches: 14. CDR3 size: 16 residues. The CDR3 is CASSQTGQWSGQPQHF. In DNA, the CDR3 is TGTGCCAGCAGCCAAACGGGACAGTGGAGCGGTCAGCCCCAGCATTTT.

This clone was counted a single time. The rearrangement joins TRBV7-3 to TRBJ2-5; D not resolved. The germline CDR1 and CDR2 sequences are SGHTA and FQGTGA. The CDR3 has 13 amino acids. V gave up 4 bases and J gave up 5 bases, with 11 bases separating them. CDR3 nucleotides: TGTGCCAGCAGCTCCCGGTACGTTGAGACCCAGTACTTC. Its translation is CASSSRYVETQYF.

This clone was seen repeatedly, ten times or more. CDR3 DNA: TGTGCCATCAGTGGGGCCCTGGGTAGAACCAATGAGCAGTTCTTC. Its translation: CAISGALGRTNEQFF. The chain couples TRBV10-3 to TRBJ2-1, with no clear D. This CDR3 comprises 15 residues. Germline assignment: CDR1 ENHRY and CDR2 SYGVKD. The V gene lost 4 bases and the J gene lost 6 bases, with 16 bases spanning the gap.

This clone was recorded many times. The V call is TRBV2, the J call TRBJ1-1; D is undetermined. The V gene lost 8 bases and the J gene lost 1 base, with 17 bases spanning the gap. Per germline, CDR1 SNHLY and CDR2 FYNNEI. The length of the CDR3 is 15 residues. CDR3 protein: CASVRGEVSNTEAFF. The CDR3 nucleotides are TGTGCCAGCGTTCGCGGGGAGGTCTCGAACACTGAAGCTTTCTTT.

In its sample, this clone was seen many times. Other DNA sequences in the sample encode the same CDR3. This rearrangement joins TRBV15 to TRBJ2-3; possibly TRBD2 for D (6 bases). CDR1 LNHNV and CDR2 YYDKDF come from the germline V gene (reference sequence). Trimming took off 1 base at V and 4 bases at J, with 9 bases between the two ends. CDR3 length: 14 residues. This CDR3 is CATSRGGVPDTQYF. CDR3 nucleotide sequence: TGTGCCACCAGCAGAGGGGGGGTCCCAGATACGCAGTATTTT. The whole variable domain, filled in from reference TRBV15 and TRBJ2-3, reads DAMVIQNPRYQVTQFGKPVTLSCSQTLNHNVMYWYQQKSSQAPKLLFHYYDKDFNNEADTPDNFQSRRPNTSFCFLDIRSPGLGDTAMYLCATSRGGVPDTQYFGPGTRLTVL.

With respect to this clone: At one end, the junction sequence differs from germline, possibly due to a read error. The genes are TRBV28 and TRBJ2-6; D is unresolved. CDR1 and CDR2 (germline): MDHEN, SYDVKM. The CDR3 covers 14 residues. For the CDR3, the DNA is TGCGCCAGCATTTTATATGGTGGGGCCAACGTCCTGACTTTC. Protein sequence: CASILYGGANVLTF. The full variable domain, with the rest looked up from reference TRBV28 and TRBJ2-6, is DVKVTQSSRYLVKRTGEKVFLECVQDMDHENMFWYRQDPGLGLRLIYFSYDVKMKEKGDIPEGYSVSREKKERFSLILESASTNQTSMYLCASILYGGANVLTFGAGSRLTVL.

The genes are TRBV5-5 and TRBJ2-1; unclear D gene. V was shortened by 2 bases and J by 7 bases, with 10 bases between the two germline ends. The CDR3 consists of 13 residues. Germline V gene lookup returns CDR1 SGHKS and CDR2 YYEKEE (reference sequence). The CDR3 region is CASSFSPLNEQFF. The CDR3 nucleotides read TGTGCCAGCAGCTTCTCTCCTTTAAATGAGCAGTTCTTC.

The sample holds a few counts of this clone. This sequence joins TRBV18 and TRBJ2-3; TRBD1 might be the D (5 bases). Trimming shortened V by 2 bases and J by 0 bases, and 9 bases separated the two germline ends. CDR3 length: 15 residues. Germline assignment: CDR1 KGHSH and CDR2 LQKENI. This CDR3 is CASSPVRASTDTQYF. The CDR3 nucleotides are TGTGCCAGCTCACCAGTCAGGGCCAGCACAGATACGCAGTATTTT.

This clone was counted many times. The CDR3 coding sequence is TGTGCCAGCAGCCCTCGACAGGTAGGGAACACTGAAGCTTTCTTT. Amino acids: CASSPRQVGNTEAFF. The chain recombines TRBV11-2 with TRBJ1-1; D might be TRBD1 (6 bases). The CDR3 is 15 residues long. V lost 5 bases and J lost 1, with 14 bases in between. Germline V gene data show CDR1 as SGHAT and CDR2 as FQNNGV.

The table lists this clone with many counts. This chain joins TRBV20-1 and TRBJ2-7; D is perhaps TRBD1 or TRBD2 (5 bases each). Germline assignment: CDR1 DFQATT and CDR2 SNEGSKA (reference sequence). V lost 3 bases to trimming and J lost 5 bases, with 14 bases between them. There are 13 residues in the CDR3. Here the CDR3 reads CSASVGTYDEQYF. The CDR3 DNA is TGCAGTGCTAGTGTCGGGACCTACGACGAGCAGTACTTC.

This clone was found many times. This chain joins TRBV2 and TRBJ2-1, with 15 positions matching TRBD2. The germline gives CDR1 SNHLY, CDR2 FYNNEI. The junction had 6 bases not matched to a gene; V was cut back by 5 bases and J by 7 bases. The CDR3 covers 16 residues. The CDR3 nucleotides read TGTGCCAGCAGTCGACGGACTAGCGGGAGGGGGAATGAGCAGTTCTTC. Its protein product is CASSRRTSGRGNEQFF.

Worth noting for this clone: Given a much more abundant clone one base away, this may be a read error. CDR3 region: CVSSPGQGISYTF. CDR3 coding DNA: TGTGTCAGCAGCCCCGGACAGGGGATAAGCTACACCTTC. The chain links TRBV9 to TRBJ1-2, with 9 bases lining up with TRBD1. Germline CDR1 SGDLS, CDR2 YYNGEE. The CDR3 spans 13 residues.

On this clone itself: A single base separates this from a much larger clone, so it may be a read error. The chain links TRBV2 to TRBJ2-6; 7 bases fit TRBD1. Germline V gene sequence: CDR1 SNHLY, CDR2 FYNNEI. The CDR3 loop spans 17 amino acids. CDR3 sequence (DNA): TGTGCCAGCTTTAGACAGGGTCTTTTCTCTGGGTCCAACGTCCTGACTTTC. Residues: CASFRQGLFSGSNVLTF. The variable domain in full, with the rest retrieved from reference TRBV2 and TRBJ2-6, is EPEVTQTPSHQVTQMGQEVILRCVPISNHLYFYWYRQILGQKVEFLVSFYNNEISEKSEIFDDQFSVERPDGSNFTLKIRSTKLEDSAMYFCASFRQGLFSGSNVLTFGAGSRLTVL.

The chain links TRBV15 to TRBJ2-4; no reliable D call. Germline V lookup: CDR1 LNHNV, CDR2 YYDKDF (reference sequence). V dropped 9 bases and J dropped 6 bases, with 6 bases sitting between them. This CDR3 region has 10 residues. CDR3 loop: CATGGNIQYF. DNA of the CDR3: TGTGCCACGGGTGGAAACATTCAGTACTTC.

By sample fraction, this clone is medium-sized. The J gene is TRBJ2-7, the V gene TRBV12-3 or TRBV12-4; D is uncertain. CDR3 length: 13 residues. Trimming shortened V by 6 bases and J by 0 bases, and 9 bases separated the two germline ends. This CDR3 is CASRSGNSYEQYF. CDR3 DNA sequence: TGTGCCAGCAGATCTGGGAACTCCTACGAGCAGTACTTC.

This clone was found many times. The V call is TRBV2, the J call TRBJ2-2; TRBD1 matches 11 bases. Germline V lookup: CDR1 SNHLY, CDR2 FYNNEI. The CDR3 is 15 amino acids. V lost 7 bases, J lost 7 bases, and 8 bases stayed unmatched. This chain's CDR3 is CASIPGQGVNGELFF. As DNA, the CDR3 is TGTGCCAGCATCCCGGGACAGGGGGTTAACGGGGAGCTGTTTTTT.

As concerns this clone: With a much larger clone just one base away, this may be a read error. This rearrangement joins TRBV29-1 to TRBJ1-2; possibly TRBD1 for D (6 bases). Trimming shortened V by 3 bases and J by 8 bases, and 13 bases separated the two germline ends. Per the germline V gene, CDR1 is SQVTM and CDR2 is ANQGSEA. The CDR3 is 12 amino acids. DNA of the CDR3: TGCAGCGTTGATAAAAGGGGGGTGGGCTACACCTTC. Protein sequence: CSVDKRGVGYTF.

Points on this clone: A much larger clone differs by one base, so this may be a read error. Other nucleotide sequences in the sample specify the same CDR3. The V gene is TRBV20-1, the J gene TRBJ2-3; 9 bases are a match to TRBD1. Germline assignment: CDR1 DFQATT and CDR2 SNEGSKA (reference sequence). Trimming removed 6 bases from V and 10 bases from J; junction bases left unmatched: 14. This CDR3 spans 14 amino acids. The CDR3 coding sequence is TGCAGTGCCAGTCCCGGGACAGGGTCGGTTGCGCAGTATTTT. This encodes CSASPGTGSVAQYF.

The V call is TRBV5-4, the J call TRBJ2-2, with D unresolved. The CDR3 is 12 residues long. Trimming shortened V by 4 bases and J by 2 bases, and 3 bases separated the two germline ends. Germline assignment: CDR1 SGHNT and CDR2 YYREEE (reference sequence). The CDR3 bases are TGTGCCAGCAGCCTCAACACCGGGGAGCTGTTTTTT. This sequence encodes CASSLNTGELFF.